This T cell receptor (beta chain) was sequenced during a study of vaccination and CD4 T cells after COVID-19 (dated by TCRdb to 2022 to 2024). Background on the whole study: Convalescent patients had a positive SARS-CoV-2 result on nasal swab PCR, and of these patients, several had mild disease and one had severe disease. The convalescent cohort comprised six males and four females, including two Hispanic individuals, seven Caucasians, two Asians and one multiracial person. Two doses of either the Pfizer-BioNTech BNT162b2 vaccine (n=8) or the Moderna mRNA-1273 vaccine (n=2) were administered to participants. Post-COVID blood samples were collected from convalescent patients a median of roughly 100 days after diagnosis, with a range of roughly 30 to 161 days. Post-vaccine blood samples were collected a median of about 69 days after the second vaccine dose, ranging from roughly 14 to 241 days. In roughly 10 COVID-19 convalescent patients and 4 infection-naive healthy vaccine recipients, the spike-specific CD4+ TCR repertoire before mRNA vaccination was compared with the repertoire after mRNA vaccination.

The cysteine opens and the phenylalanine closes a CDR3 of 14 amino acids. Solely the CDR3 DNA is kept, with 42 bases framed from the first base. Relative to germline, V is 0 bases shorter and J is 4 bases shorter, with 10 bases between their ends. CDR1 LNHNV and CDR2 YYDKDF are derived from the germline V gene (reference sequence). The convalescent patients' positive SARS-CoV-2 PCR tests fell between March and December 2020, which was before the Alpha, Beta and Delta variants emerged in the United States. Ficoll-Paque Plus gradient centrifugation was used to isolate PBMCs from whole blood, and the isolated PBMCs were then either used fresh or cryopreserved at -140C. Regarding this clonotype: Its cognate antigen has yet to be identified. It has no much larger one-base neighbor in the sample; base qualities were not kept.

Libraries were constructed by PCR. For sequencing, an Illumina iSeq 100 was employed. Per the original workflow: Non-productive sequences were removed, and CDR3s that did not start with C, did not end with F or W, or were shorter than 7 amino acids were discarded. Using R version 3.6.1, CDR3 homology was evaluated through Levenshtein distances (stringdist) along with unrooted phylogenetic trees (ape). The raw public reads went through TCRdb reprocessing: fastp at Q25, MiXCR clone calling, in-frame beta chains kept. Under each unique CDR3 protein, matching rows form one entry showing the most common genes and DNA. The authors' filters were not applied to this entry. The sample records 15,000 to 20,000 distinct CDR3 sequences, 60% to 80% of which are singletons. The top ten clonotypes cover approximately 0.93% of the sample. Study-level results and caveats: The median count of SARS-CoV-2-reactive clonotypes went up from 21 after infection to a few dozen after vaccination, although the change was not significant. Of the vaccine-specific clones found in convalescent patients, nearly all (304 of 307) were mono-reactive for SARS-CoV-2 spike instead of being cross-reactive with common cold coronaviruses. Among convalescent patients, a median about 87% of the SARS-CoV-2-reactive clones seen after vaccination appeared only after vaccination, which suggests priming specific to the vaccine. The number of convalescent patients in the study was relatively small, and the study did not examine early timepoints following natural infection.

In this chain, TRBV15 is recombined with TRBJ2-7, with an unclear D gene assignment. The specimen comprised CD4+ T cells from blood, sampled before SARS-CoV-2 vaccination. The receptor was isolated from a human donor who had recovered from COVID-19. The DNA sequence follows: TGTGCCACCAGCAGAGATATGGGGTTGTACGAGCAGTACTTC. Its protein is CATSRDMGLYEQYF.